The 4 T cell receptor beta chains below come from one sample, sequenced in a study of blood T cell repertoires in COVID-19. Produced via immunoSEQ multiplex PCR; TCRdb's table is partial and in-frame only. This sample has some 200,000 clones, with about 87% found just once. Sequencing was done on a sample of PBMCs or T cells enriched from blood (not recorded which). Receptors originate from a man between 18 and 29 years old with acute COVID-19.

The chain has TRBV27 and TRBJ1-5; 8 nucleotides align to TRBD1. From germline, CDR1 is MNHEY and CDR2 SMNVEV (reference sequence). V dropped 5 bases and J dropped 2; count of bases not matched to a gene: 8. The CDR3 runs 16 residues. The CDR3 is CASSIQGAGGNQPQHF. CDR3 bases: TGTGCCAGCAGTATCCAGGGGGCTGGGGGCAATCAGCCCCAGCATTTT.

The V call is TRBV19, the J call TRBJ1-1; D may be TRBD1 (5 bases). CDR1 and CDR2 (germline): LNHDA, SQIVND (reference sequence). The V end was cut by 5 bases, the J end by 0 bases, with 10 bases between. The CDR3 sequence is 14 residues long. The chain's CDR3 is CASSEQDVNTEAFF. CDR3 DNA: TGTGCCAGTAGTGAACAGGACGTGAACACTGAAGCTTTCTTT.

The genes are TRBV27 and TRBJ2-7, with 11 nucleotides matching TRBD2. J was trimmed by 4 bases and V by 0 bases; bases with no gene match: 5. The CDR3 contains 16 residues. Germline V gene data show CDR1 as MNHEY and CDR2 as SMNVEV (reference sequence). CDR3 in DNA: TGTGCCAGCAGTTTATCTACTAGCGGGAGCAGGTACGAGCAGTACTTC. It translates to CASSLSTSGSRYEQYF.

The chain carries TRBV6-2 or TRBV6-3 and TRBJ1-5, with a weak D call TRBD1 (6 bases). Looked up from germline, CDR1 is MNHEY and CDR2 is SVGEGT. The CDR3 covers 15 residues. V lost 4 bases and J 4 bases, leaving 14 bases between the germline ends. CDR3: CASSSHREWNQPQHF. CDR3 in DNA: TGTGCCAGCAGTTCTCACAGGGAGTGGAATCAGCCCCAGCATTTT.